This T cell receptor (beta chain) was retrieved from a study of early T cells in non-severe SARS-CoV-2 infection. Losses at the gene ends were 5 bases for V and 5 bases for J; bases not matched to a gene: 12. CDR1 and CDR2 (germline): SGHTA, FQGNSA. This CDR3 spans 17 amino acids. Each CDR3 protein gets one entry after TCRdb re-called the 5' RACE reads with MiXCR. The table shows about 40,000 distinct CDR3 sequences, with approximately 8% occurring only once. The sequence was obtained from an adult who was a healthcare worker with PCR-confirmed SARS-CoV-2 infection or an uninfected control (not recorded which). The chain links TRBV7-2 to TRBJ2-5; 12 bases are a match to TRBD2. This material consisted of whole blood, taken at baseline. Here the CDR3 DNA reads TGTGCCAGCAGCCCCCTAGGGCTAGCGGGGGGGCGTGAGACCCAGTACTTC. Amino acid sequence: CASSPLGLAGGRETQYF.